Reported below is one T cell receptor beta chain. Its target is not known. Naive CD8+ T cells showed a CD45RO-CCR7+CD27+CD95- phenotype. The data were taken from a study of CXCR3-negative and CXCR3-positive naive CD8 T cells. Findings and caveats of the study: Comparison of naive CXCR3-negative and CXCR3-positive cells revealed similar TRBV-TRBJ usage, while memory cells differed. Against CXCR3-negative naive cells, CXCR3-positive naive cells showed more hydrophobic TRB CDR3s.

Germline V gene sequence: CDR1 MNHEY, CDR2 SMNVEV (reference sequence). CDR3 size: 14 residues. 5' RACE with UMI labels generated the TRB cDNA libraries. One entry per CDR3 protein, without DNA, is what TCRdb gives after re-calling the 5' RACE reads. This sample lists some 150,000 distinct CDR3 sequences; its ten largest clones have 0.41%. This sequence joins TRBV27 and TRBJ1-6. This TCR came from a human donor in good health. Some clones in this sample may be carry-over from other donors' samples. The sequencing sample was made of naive CXCR3+ CD8+ T cells from blood. As for subset: CD45RO-CCR7+CD27+CD95- naive CD8+ T cells expressing CXCR3 (TNR3+). The CDR3: CASSPGLPNSPLHF.